What follows is one TCR beta chain and its context. Its specificity is not known. One end of the junction fails to match germline, which may point to a read error. The treatment is: 15 Gy SBRT to primary tumor, nephrectomy 4 weeks later. Nephrectomy followed 15 Gy stereotactic body radiation by 4 weeks. The length of the CDR3 is 13 residues. The germline V gene has CDR1 ENHRY and CDR2 SYGVKD. The sample is drawn from a study of radiation and T cells in renal cell carcinoma. Study-wide findings and caveats: In blood, top tumor clones expanded by 2 weeks, shrinking by 4.

Here immunoSEQ multiplex PCR was the method, and the copy in TCRdb shows in-frame clones only, minus some. The table shows 9,400 or so clones, with roughly 50% occurring only once. V is TRBV10-3 and J is TRBJ2-7; D call uncertain. This receptor was obtained from a man between 60 and 75 years old with renal cell carcinoma. The sample was tumor tissue, taken from a patient whose treatment included radiotherapy and nephrectomy. CDR3 sequence: CASSLGTAYEQYF. The DNA for the CDR3 is TGTGCCAGCAGTTTGGGCACAGCTTACGAGCAGTACTTC.